A selection of T cell receptor beta chains follows, all from one sample in a study of identical twins. Using its own MiXCR run on the 5' RACE reads, TCRdb lists one record per CDR3 protein. The sample holds 500,000 to 650,000 distinct CDR3 sequences; about 22% are singletons and the top ten take around 0.47%. These sequences were also reported in another study, on yellow fever vaccine responses in identical twins.

The sequencing input was CD4+ T cells sorted from blood. Source of these receptors: a woman in her late teens or twenties in good health. CDR3s include the opening cysteine and the closing phenylalanine or tryptophan. A D gene is named only where the DNA matches it firmly. Some rows have no size entry. The others give once, few or many, or a class for an expanded clone.

few	TRBD2	TRBJ2-1	TRBV12-3/TRBV12-4	CASSPGLGVLEQFF	TGTGCCAGCAGTCCGGGACTAGGGGTTCTTGAGCAGTTCTTC
few	.	TRBJ2-3	TRBV7-9	CASSLQGIVGDTQYF	TGTGCCAGCAGCTTACAAGGAATAGTGGGAGATACGCAGTATTTT
few	TRBD2	TRBJ2-1	TRBV14	CASSRLAAGYNEQFF	TGTGCCAGCAGCCGCCTCGCAGCGGGGTACAATGAGCAGTTCTTC
.	.	TRBJ1-1	TRBV5-1	CASSRDGSHNLNTEAFF	TGCGCCAGCAGCCGAGACGGCTCTCATAACCTGAACACTGAAGCTTTCTTT
few	TRBD2	TRBJ2-7	TRBV20-1	CSAQTSIYEQYF	TGCAGTGCCCAGACTAGCATCTACGAGCAGTACTTC
few	.	TRBJ2-3	TRBV7-9	CASSSSWDTQYF	TGTGCCAGCAGCTCATCTTGGGATACGCAGTATTTT
.	TRBD2	TRBJ2-5	TRBV7-2	CASSFFGGKGETQYF	TGTGCCAGCAGCTTCTTCGGGGGGAAGGGAGAGACCCAGTACTTC
few	.	TRBJ2-5	TRBV6-5	CASSILSGGGETQYF	TGTGCCAGCAGTATACTAAGTGGGGGAGGCGAGACCCAGTACTTC
.	TRBD2	TRBJ2-1	TRBV6-2/TRBV6-3	CASSSRGRDYNEQFF	TGTGCCAGCAGTTCTCGGGGGAGGGACTACAATGAGCAGTTCTTC
.	TRBD1	TRBJ2-1	TRBV10-3	CAISGPGTGGALNYNEQFF	TGTGCCATCAGTGGGCCCGGAACAGGGGGCGCCCTTAATTACAATGAGCAGTTCTTC
.	.	TRBJ2-6	TRBV14	CASSPLGAGANVLTF	TGTGCCAGCAGCCCCTTGGGGGCTGGGGCCAACGTCCTGACTTTC
once	.	TRBJ2-4	TRBV7-6	CASSLGPPKNIQYF	TGTGCCAGCAGCTTAGGGCCCCCCAAAAACATTCAGTACTTC
few	.	TRBJ2-1	TRBV20-1	CSAIGTTRSSYNEQFF	TGCAGTGCTATCGGGACAACCCGGAGCTCCTACAATGAGCAGTTCTTC
.	.	TRBJ1-1	TRBV10-3	CAISESGGLITEAFF	TGTGCCATCAGTGAGTCAGGAGGTTTAATAACTGAAGCTTTCTTT
few	.	TRBJ1-2	TRBV12-3/TRBV12-4	CASNSGRYGYTF	TGTGCCAGCAACAGCGGGCGCTATGGCTACACCTTC
.	.	TRBJ2-6	TRBV5-5	CASSPAAREAGANVLTF	TGTGCCAGCAGTCCGGCTGCCAGGGAGGCTGGGGCCAACGTCCTGACTTTC
few	.	TRBJ1-1	TRBV20-1	CSARPLNTEAFF	TGCAGTGCTAGACCCCTGAACACTGAAGCTTTCTTT
few	.	TRBJ2-7	TRBV12-3/TRBV12-4	CASSRDASYEQYF	TGTGCCAGCAGTCGGGACGCATCCTACGAGCAGTACTTC
.	.	TRBJ2-7	TRBV9	CASSVGAQGWDEQYF	TGTGCCAGCAGCGTAGGGGCCCAGGGTTGGGACGAGCAGTACTTC
.	.	TRBJ2-5	TRBV11-2	CASSLYFGAQETQYF	TGTGCCAGCAGCTTATACTTCGGGGCCCAAGAGACCCAGTACTTC
.	.	TRBJ2-1	TRBV11-3	CASSPGGVAGTNEQFF	TGTGCCAGCAGCCCGGGGGGCGTCGCGGGAACCAATGAGCAGTTCTTC
few	TRBD2	TRBJ2-7	TRBV19	CASSRRLAGGSYEQYF	TGTGCCAGTAGTAGAAGACTAGCGGGAGGGTCCTACGAGCAGTACTTC
.	TRBD1	TRBJ1-6	TRBV20-1	CSARDFGTGGSPLHF	TGCAGTGCTAGAGATTTCGGGACAGGGGGTTCACCCCTCCACTTT
.	.	TRBJ2-2	TRBV5-6	CASSLGLMPNTGELFF	TGTGCCAGCAGCTTGGGTCTAATGCCGAACACCGGGGAGCTGTTTTTT
few	.	TRBJ2-3	TRBV13	CASSLPELNTQYF	TGTGCCAGCAGCTTACCAGAGTTAAATACGCAGTATTTT
many	TRBD1	TRBJ2-1	TRBV7-2	CASSFGTAKIGNEQFF	TGTGCCAGCAGCTTCGGGACAGCTAAGATAGGCAATGAGCAGTTCTTC
.	.	TRBJ2-7	TRBV6-1	CASRPQPNYEQYF	TGTGCCAGCAGACCACAGCCGAACTACGAGCAGTACTTC
few	TRBD2	TRBJ2-7	TRBV12-3/TRBV12-4	CASRPGLAGPYEQYF	TGTGCCAGCAGACCCGGACTAGCGGGCCCCTACGAGCAGTACTTC
few	.	TRBJ1-1	TRBV28	CASNRGDTEAFF	TGTGCCAGCAATAGGGGAGACACTGAAGCTTTCTTT
.	TRBD2	TRBJ2-7	TRBV28	CASSSPAGPLGGQYF	TGTGCCAGCAGTTCACCAGCGGGGCCCCTCGGGGGGCAGTACTTC
.	TRBD2	TRBJ2-2	TRBV5-1	CASKGTGGHTGELFF	TGCGCCAGCAAAGGAACGGGGGGACACACCGGGGAGCTGTTTTTT
.	.	TRBJ2-2	TRBV18	CASSPLGARLTNTGELFF	TGTGCCAGCTCACCATTGGGGGCGCGACTTACCAACACCGGGGAGCTGTTTTTT
.	.	TRBJ2-1	TRBV10-3	CAISEATYSYNEQFF	TGTGCCATCAGTGAGGCTACCTACTCCTACAATGAGCAGTTCTTC
few	TRBD2	TRBJ2-1	TRBV3-1	CASSQDLGLAANEQFF	TGTGCCAGCAGCCAAGATCTCGGACTAGCTGCCAATGAGCAGTTCTTC
.	TRBD2	TRBJ2-7	TRBV7-9	CASSLRTSGSSRYEQYF	TGTGCCAGCAGCCTCCGGACTAGCGGGAGTTCGCGCTACGAGCAGTACTTC
.	TRBD1	TRBJ1-2	TRBV20-1	CSAQDRGYGYTF	TGCAGTGCTCAGGACAGGGGCTATGGCTACACCTTC
few	.	TRBJ2-6	TRBV7-6	CASSLGTSTGANVLTF	TGTGCCAGCAGCTTGGGAACTTCCACTGGGGCCAACGTCCTGACTTTC
.	.	TRBJ2-5	TRBV25-1	CASSERGRGSQETQYF	TGTGCCAGCAGTGAGAGGGGGAGGGGCAGCCAAGAGACCCAGTACTTC
few	.	TRBJ2-2	TRBV9	CASSVSGANGNTGELFF	TGTGCCAGCAGCGTATCAGGGGCCAACGGGAACACCGGGGAGCTGTTTTTT
.	.	TRBJ2-2	TRBV3-1	CASSQEGLGVDTGELFF	TGTGCCTCCAGCCAAGAGGGCCTAGGGGTTGACACCGGGGAGCTGTTTTTT